A selection of T cell receptor beta chains follows, all from one sample in a study of cytomegalovirus exposure and HLA in healthy donors. Repertoires were generated with immunoSEQ multiplex PCR, while TCRdb's copy carries only in-frame clones and drops some. The sample has approximately 300,000 clones, 75% to 90% seen once; the top ten hold around 0.84%. Sequenced: PBMCs. These receptors came from a woman younger than 35 in good health and CMV-seronegative. Both conserved end residues are part of each CDR3. D genes are given only for firm matches. Rows give clone size only sometimes, using once, few, many, or a class for an expanded clone.

clone_size	d_call	v_call	j_call	cdr3_nt	cdr3_aa
.	.	TRBV6-5	TRBJ1-2	TGTGCCAGCAGCCCGGGGTTAGGTAACTATGGCTACACCTTC	CASSPGLGNYGYTF
once	TRBD2	TRBV7-2	TRBJ2-7	TGTGCCAGCAGCCCGGGACTAGCGGGAAAGTACTTC	CASSPGLAGKYF
.	TRBD1	TRBV28	TRBJ1-2	TGTGCCAGCAGTCCCGCCGGGACAGGGGGGCCCAGCAACTATGGCTACACCTTC	CASSPAGTGGPSNYGYTF
few	TRBD1	TRBV5-1	TRBJ1-2	TGCGCCAGCAGCGCTCAACAGGGGGCAGTTGGCTACACCTTC	CASSAQQGAVGYTF
.	.	TRBV10-3	TRBJ1-5	TGTGCCATCAGTGAGCCGGGGAATCAGCCCCAGCATTTT	CAISEPGNQPQHF
.	TRBD2	TRBV6-5	TRBJ2-1	TGTGCCAACGGCGGTACTAGCGGGACCTACAATGAGCAGTTCTTC	CANGGTSGTYNEQFF
.	.	TRBV29-1	TRBJ1-2	TGCAGCGTGGCCAACAGAGCTAACTATGGCTACACCTTC	CSVANRANYGYTF
.	TRBD2	TRBV2	TRBJ2-2	TGTGCCAGCAGTGTTCGGGGAGGGAGTACCGGGGAGCTGTTTTTT	CASSVRGGSTGELFF
.	.	TRBV4-1	TRBJ2-5	TGCGCCAGCAGCCAAGATTCCAGGACCCAGTACTTC	CASSQDSRTQYF
.	.	TRBV13	TRBJ1-2	TGTGCCAGCAGCACCGGGACGACAGGCCCTAACTATGGCTACACCTTC	CASSTGTTGPNYGYTF
.	.	TRBV11-1	TRBJ2-1	TGTGCCAGCAGCTTAGAACTCCCAGGCTCCTACAATGAGCAGTTCTTC	CASSLELPGSYNEQFF
.	.	TRBV5-1	TRBJ2-1	TGCGCCAGCAGCGTGGACAGTTACAATGAGCAGTTCTTC	CASSVDSYNEQFF
.	.	TRBV4-1	TRBJ2-7	TGCGCCAGCAGCCTAAGGAGCTCCTACGAGCAGTACTTC	CASSLRSSYEQYF
few	.	TRBV9	TRBJ1-3	TGTGCCAGCAGCGGAGTGGTCTCTGGAAACACCATATATTTT	CASSGVVSGNTIYF
.	TRBD1	TRBV5-4	TRBJ2-1	TGTGCCAGCGAACCTCCTGGACAGGGTTTGGTCGGCGAGCAGTTCTTC	CASEPPGQGLVGEQFF
.	.	TRBV6-5	TRBJ1-2	TGTGCCAGCAGTTATGGCAGTAATGGCTACACCTTC	CASSYGSNGYTF